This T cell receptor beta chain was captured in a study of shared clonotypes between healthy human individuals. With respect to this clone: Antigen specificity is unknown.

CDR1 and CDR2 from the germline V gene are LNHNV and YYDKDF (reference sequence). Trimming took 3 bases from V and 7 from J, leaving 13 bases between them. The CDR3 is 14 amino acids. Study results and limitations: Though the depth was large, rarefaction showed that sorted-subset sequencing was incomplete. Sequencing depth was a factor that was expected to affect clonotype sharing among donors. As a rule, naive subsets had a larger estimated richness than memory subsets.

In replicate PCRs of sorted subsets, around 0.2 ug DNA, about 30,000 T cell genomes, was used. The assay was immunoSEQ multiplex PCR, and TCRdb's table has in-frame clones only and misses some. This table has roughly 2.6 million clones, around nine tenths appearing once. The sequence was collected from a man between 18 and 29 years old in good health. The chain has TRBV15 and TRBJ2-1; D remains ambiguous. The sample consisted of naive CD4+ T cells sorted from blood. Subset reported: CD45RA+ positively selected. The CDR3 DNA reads TGTGCCACCAGCAGTACGGCCCCCGGGAATGAGCAGTTCTTC. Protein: CATSSTAPGNEQFF. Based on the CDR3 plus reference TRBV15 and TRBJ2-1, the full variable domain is DAMVIQNPRYQVTQFGKPVTLSCSQTLNHNVMYWYQQKSSQAPKLLFHYYDKDFNNEADTPDNFQSRRPNTSFCFLDIRSPGLGDTAMYLCATSSTAPGNEQFFGPGTRLTVL.